This T cell receptor beta chain emerged from a study of blood T cell repertoires in COVID-19. Whole-study context: Spain, Italy and the United States supplied samples that represented acute and convalescent COVID-19. The analysed material was cDNA or gDNA that came from T cells, B-cell-depleted T cells, or PBMCs.

Authors' analysis steps: Estimated nucleated cell counts came from reference gene primer amplification. TCRdb keeps only in-frame clones here, not all; method: immunoSEQ multiplex PCR. The DNA gave D and trimming, while V, J and clone size come from that table. Among 120,000 or so clones, over 60% were seen once, and the ten largest hold around 37%. Looked up from germline, CDR1 is SGHTA and CDR2 is FQGNSA. The CDR3 runs to 15 residues. The V segment lost 7 bases and the J segment 3 bases; nucleotides outside the gene matches: 10. What was sequenced was peripheral blood. This sequence originates from a man aged 35 to 55 with active or convalescent COVID-19. V is TRBV7-2 and J is TRBJ1-2; 8 nucleotides match TRBD1. The CDR3 sequence: CASTSRQGPYYGYTF. CDR3 in DNA: TGTGCCAGCACCTCTCGACAGGGGCCTTACTATGGCTACACCTTC.